This T cell receptor (beta chain) comes out of a study of T cell repertoires in ileal Crohn's disease. Study in general: At surgery, 30% to 40% of patients smoked, with median disease duration approximately 7.3 years. The M0 sample came from the inflamed ileal portion of the resected specimen.

General study results and limits: Clonality above 26.8% at surgery always came with endoscopic recurrence. Active smokers at surgery had more clonal expansions than non-smokers.

This CDR3 contains 17 residues. The ends lost 5 bases at V and 4 bases at J; junction bases unmatched: 10. Germline CDR1 reads MGHRA; CDR2 reads YSYEKL. Here immunoSEQ multiplex PCR was the method, and the copy in TCRdb shows in-frame clones only, minus some. The sample consists of more than 15,000 clones, about 78% of them appearing once. Time point noted: inflamed ileum from the surgical specimen. Points on this clone: The antigen is unknown.

The chain employs TRBV4-1 and TRBJ2-2; 10 nucleotides align to TRBD1. The receptor was isolated from an adult with Crohn's disease. What was sequenced was ileal tissue. This chain's CDR3 is CASSGLGTGALTGELFF. The CDR3 region has the DNA TGCGCCAGCAGCGGTCTCGGGACAGGGGCCCTCACCGGGGAGCTGTTTTTT.